These 13 T cell receptor beta chains share one sample of origin, sequenced in a study of vaccination effects on CD4 cells after COVID-19. Antigen-specific CD4+ T cells expanded by the ViraFEST assay with viral peptide pools were then sequenced. Cells that had been cultured for roughly 9 days were the source of isolated CD4+ T cells. The vaccine recipients had no prior SARS-CoV-2 infection, with negative nucleocapsid antibodies. The assay was immunoSEQ multiplex PCR, and TCRdb's table has in-frame clones only and misses some. Among roughly 21,000 clones, over 60% were seen once, and the ten largest hold roughly 27%. Their specific antigens are unknown. Sequencing used CD4+ T cells from PBMCs cultured with HCoV-NL63 spike peptides, obtained before COVID-19 vaccination. Receptors were obtained from a human donor who received a COVID-19 vaccine.

The chain has TRBV18 and TRBJ1-5; a weak D match, TRBD1 (5 bases). Germline CDR1 KGHSH, CDR2 LQKENI. The CDR3 runs 14 residues. With 6 bases removed from V and 1 base from J, the gap between germline ends came to 10 bases. The CDR3 region is CASSEGRSNQPQHF. CDR3 coding DNA: TGTGCCAGCTCGGAGGGACGGAGCAATCAGCCCCAGCATTTT. Based on the CDR3 plus reference TRBV18 and TRBJ1-5, the full variable domain is NAGVMQNPRHLVRRRGQEARLRCSPMKGHSHVYWYRQLPEEGLKFMVYLQKENIIDESGMPKERFSAEFPKEGPSILRIQQVVRGDSAAYFCASSEGRSNQPQHFGDGTRLSIL.

The chain couples TRBV11-3 to TRBJ2-1; 9 nucleotides agree with TRBD1. Germline trimming cut 6 bases from V and 0 bases from J; bases unmatched to any gene: 6. CDR1 SGHNT and CDR2 YENEEA come from the germline V gene. The length of the CDR3 is 16 residues. The CDR3 reads CASSRRQGDSYNEQFF. For the CDR3, the DNA is TGTGCCAGCAGTCGCAGACAGGGGGACTCCTACAATGAGCAGTTCTTC.

This chain links TRBV12-3 or TRBV12-4 with TRBJ1-2; D unclear. Trimming removed 6 bases at V and 8 bases at J, with 13 bases between. The CDR3 runs to 12 residues. The CDR3 DNA reads as TGTGCCAGCAGACCCGTAGGGAGAGGCTACACCTTC. Its translation: CASRPVGRGYTF.

The chain uses TRBV5-1 and TRBJ1-1; a possible D gene is TRBD1 (6 bases). CDR3 length: 15 amino acids. Looked up from germline, CDR1 is SGHRS and CDR2 is YFSETQ. V shed 3 bases and J shed 1 base, with 13 bases lying between them. CDR3 region: CASSYSGGANTEAFF. The CDR3 coding sequence is TGCGCCAGCAGCTATAGTGGGGGGGCGAACACTGAAGCTTTCTTT.

The chain joins TRBV7-2 to TRBJ2-2; D gene unclear. The CDR3 has 15 amino acids. Germline CDR1 and CDR2: SGHTA and FQGNSA. V lost 8 bases to trimming and J lost 1 base, with 14 bases between them. CDR3 sequence (DNA): TGTGCCAGCGGTGTGAACACCCTGAACACCGGGGAGCTGTTTTTT. It yields the protein CASGVNTLNTGELFF.

CDR3 in amino acids: CASSFWGQGEETQYF. The CDR3 DNA reads TGTGCCAGCAGCTTCTGGGGACAGGGGGAGGAGACCCAGTACTTC. The chain carries TRBV5-4 and TRBJ2-5; TRBD1 matches at 11 bases. The ends lost 2 bases at V and 5 bases at J; junction bases unmatched: 5. This CDR3 comprises 15 residues. CDR1 and CDR2 from the germline V gene are SGHNT and YYREEE (reference sequence).

This rearrangement joins TRBV5-4 to TRBJ1-6, with 10 positions matching TRBD1. Germline V gene data show CDR1 as SGHNT and CDR2 as YYREEE (reference sequence). The CDR3 covers 16 residues. V was pared by 0 bases and J by 6 bases, with 3 bases of the junction left unmatched. The CDR3 bases are TGTGCCAGCAGCTTGGGGACAGGGGGTTCTAATTCACCCCTCCACTTT. It specifies CASSLGTGGSNSPLHF.

This clone appeared once. The chain joins TRBV3-1 (or the pseudogene TRBV3-2) to TRBJ1-2; no reliable D call. V was cut by 0 bases and J by 5 bases, with 10 bases left in between. Germline V gene lookup returns CDR1 LGHDT and CDR2 YNNKEL (reference sequence). The CDR3 contains 14 residues. CDR3 amino acids: CASSQDLEGYGYTF. DNA for the CDR3: TGTGCCAGCAGCCAAGATTTGGAGGGATATGGCTACACCTTC.

A few counts support this clone. The chain uses TRBV4-1 and TRBJ2-7; D may be TRBD2 (6 bases). Trimming removed 1 base at V and 6 bases at J, with 13 bases between. Germline V CDR1 and CDR2: MGHRA, YSYEKL. This CDR3 has 14 residues. CDR3 region: CASSQGRTGGEQYF. CDR3 in DNA: TGCGCCAGCAGCCAAGGTCGGACCGGGGGCGAGCAGTACTTC.

The chain joins TRBV7-8 to TRBJ2-5; D might be TRBD2 (5 bases). The length of the CDR3 is 15 residues. V was cut by 4 bases and J by 7 bases, with 19 bases left in between. Germline CDR1 SGHVS, CDR2 FQNEAQ. CDR3 sequence (DNA): TGTGCCAGCAGCTCCCTGAGGCAGCCTGAGGGGACCCAGTACTTC. Protein sequence: CASSSLRQPEGTQYF.

J is TRBJ1-6 and V is TRBV7-9, with TRBD1 as a possible D gene (5 bases). This CDR3 region has 17 residues. V was cut by 2 bases and J by 4 bases, with 15 bases left in between. The germline CDR1 and CDR2 sequences are SEHNR and FQNEAQ (reference sequence). The CDR3 region has the DNA TGTGCCAGCAGCTTAAGTTCCCTGGGGGGGTATAATTCACCCCTCCACTTT. It specifies CASSLSSLGGYNSPLHF.

The V and J genes are TRBV5-4 and TRBJ2-1, with D possibly matching TRBD2 (5 bases). CDR1 and CDR2 from the germline V gene are SGHNT and YYREEE (reference sequence). The V and J ends lost 3 bases and 5 bases respectively, with 15 bases between them. CDR3 size: 15 residues. CDR3 DNA: TGTGCCAGCAGCTCAAAACGAGGGCCCGACAATGAGCAGTTCTTC. Protein sequence: CASSSKRGPDNEQFF. The full variable domain, with the rest looked up from reference TRBV5-4 and TRBJ2-1, is ETGVTQSPTHLIKTRGQQVTLRCSSQSGHNTVSWYQQALGQGPQFIFQYYREEENGRGNFPPRFSGLQFPNYSSELNVNALELDDSALYLCASSSKRGPDNEQFFGPGTRLTVL.

The rearrangement links TRBV28 to TRBJ1-4, with D possibly TRBD1 on 6 matching bases. Germline V CDR1 and CDR2: MDHEN, SYDVKM. Trimming pared 5 bases from V and 5 bases from J, leaving 15 bases between. The CDR3 loop spans 15 amino acids. The CDR3 nucleotides are TGTGCCAGCAGTAGGGGGGGAGGGGGGAATGAAAAACTGTTTTTT. Amino acid sequence: CASSRGGGGNEKLFF.